This T cell receptor beta chain emerged from a study of T cells in localized non-small cell lung cancer (dated by TCRdb to 2018 to 2020). Regarding the complete study: The study analyzed T cell repertoires of over 200 early-stage NSCLC patients, comparing tumors and uninvolved tumor-adjacent lungs. A mean age of roughly 64 years was recorded for the NSCLC patients, of whom 129 were male and more than 85 were female. The cohort comprised under 250 treatment-naïve NSCLC patients with resected, localized lung tumors.

Spanning cysteine to phenylalanine, the CDR3 consists of 14 amino acids. The CDR3 DNA has 42 bases and is translated from base 1. For this chain, trimming is 7 bases at the V end and 5 bases at the J end, and the number of junction bases without a gene match is 7. The germline V gene (reference sequence) supplies CDR1 LNHDA and CDR2 SQIVND. What the work shows at the level of the full study, not this receptor alone: Of the top 100 tumor clones, a median of roughly 57 were detected in paired uninvolved adjacent lung; 28 were also among that lung's top 100. Because multi-region sequencing of the tumors was not done, intratumor heterogeneity could not be ruled out. Because the study design was exploratory, TCR variables were selected using unadjusted p-values without false-discovery rate correction. Higher T cell density in blood was associated with longer overall survival, whereas higher clonality in adjacent lung was associated with shorter survival. Uninvolved tumor-adjacent lung showed the highest T cell clonality, higher than tumor, which suggests more focused antigenic responses in the uninvolved tumor-adjacent lung.

TCR beta CDR3 regions were sequenced from DNA using the immunoSEQ Assay. The published analysis was carried out like this. T cell density was computed as TCR beta template counts normalized to usable DNA estimated by amplifying housekeeping genes. Using the preseqR package, richness was estimated by extrapolating to 120,000 templates for tissue samples and 400,000 templates for PBMC samples. Clonality was defined by subtracting Pielou's evenness from one. Tissue-enriched TCRs were identified by differential abundance testing using productive amino-acid clonotypes, minimum total count 5 and alpha 0.1. The Jaccard Index and the Morisita Overlap Index were used to quantify repertoire overlap between compartments. TCR beta CDR3s were clustered by GLIPH together with public tetramer-defined viral CDR3s, and at least three viral sequences plus V-gene enrichment were required for viral motifs. TCRdb provides this immuneACCESS table in a form limited to in-frame rearrangements. Some clones are lacking; in checked studies, under half of them reflect an unresolved V gene, and why the rest are absent is not known. V, J and clone size reflect that table, while D and trimming were determined from the DNA. This sample comprises around 55,000 clones, about 87% of them detected only once. The top ten clonotypes cover about 15% of the sample.

At diagnosis, tumor, uninvolved tumor-adjacent lung and peripheral blood were collected and then preserved as a mix of FFPE and fresh-frozen material. For TCR repertoire profiling, the blood samples were analyzed as peripheral blood mononuclear cells. Details on this clone: Its antigen has not been determined. No base qualities exist here, and no much larger clone lies one base off it.

In this chain, TRBV19 is recombined with TRBJ1-4, with 7 bases in between that match TRBD1. Source: PBMCs, taken before any cancer treatment. The receptor was derived from a female donor with stage II lung adenocarcinoma. In nucleotides, the sequence is TGTGCCAGTACCCTTCGACAGGGAAATGAAAAACTGTTTTTT. The encoded protein is CASTLRQGNEKLFF.